Described below is a single T cell receptor (beta chain) sequence and its context. No antigen is known for it. The input lacks base qualities; no much larger clone sits a single base away. This entry is derived from a study of OX40 agonist ivuxolimab in advanced cancers. Regarding the research as a whole: Ivuxolimab was a fully human IgG2 agonistic monoclonal antibody targeting the costimulatory receptor OX40 (CD134). Patients were allowed to have had prior anti-PD-1, anti-PD-L1 or anti-CTLA-4 therapy, and approximately 40% of the dose-escalation patients had been treated with checkpoint inhibitors. Intravenous ivuxolimab was administered to patients every 2 weeks at six dose levels: 0.01, 0.1, 0.3, 1.5, 3 and 10 mg/kg. Of the roughly 50 dose-escalation patients, hepatocellular carcinoma was present in about 20, melanoma in approximately 15, renal cell carcinoma in 9 and head and neck cancer in 9. The monotherapy dose-escalation portion (N of about 47 patients) of the phase I ivuxolimab trial is reported in the paper. The dose-escalation cohort was roughly 87% male with a mean age of approximately 60 years, ranging from roughly 20 to 80. Peripheral TCRbeta sequencing was intended to test whether TCR sequence diversity was altered and clonal T-cell expansion was caused by ivuxolimab. Partial responses were achieved by three dose-escalation patients, of whom one had hepatocellular carcinoma and two had cutaneous melanoma.

What the research found in general, with its limitations: The antigen specificity of the clonally expanded peripheral T cells was not determined. After ivuxolimab, CD8+ T cells had more expanded clones than CD4+ T cells on average. Low levels of normalized T-cell clonal expansion were also seen in some patients who did not respond. Partial responders in the 0.1-3.0 mg/kg groups had among the lowest normalized peripheral clonal expansion, especially among CD8+ T cells. At doses of 0.1 to 3.0 mg/kg, clonal expansion of both CD4+ and CD8+ T cells in blood was seen between baseline and week 6.

For sequencing of the TCRbeta CDR3 region, genomic DNA was extracted from the sorted cells. TCRbeta CDR3 regions were sequenced using the immunoSEQ Assay. Entries here come from immuneACCESS through TCRdb and include only in-frame sequences with V and J called. Some clones fail to appear in such tables; in the studies checked, an unresolved V gene covers under half of the shortfall, and the cause of the remainder is unknown. In this sample the table shows just over 90,000 clones, 85% to 95% of which occur a single time. Of the sample, about 2.6% falls within the top ten clones. V sheds 0 bases and J sheds 7 bases, leaving 9 bases between their ends. The CDR3 holds 14 amino acids from the cysteine to the phenylalanine. Only the CDR3 DNA is retained, 42 bases long and in frame from the first base. The germline V gene (reference sequence) provides CDR1 WNHNN and CDR2 SYGVQD. The trial excluded patients who had a history of autoimmune disease or who were on systemic immunosuppression. Peripheral blood for TCR sequencing was collected from all dose cohorts at baseline, on cycle 4 day 1, and on cycle 7 day 1. Samples came from an open-label, multicenter, first-in-human phase I dose-escalation trial of ivuxolimab. Adults with locally advanced or metastatic head and neck squamous cell, hepatocellular, melanoma or renal cell carcinoma were enrolled in the trial. Before TCR sequencing, CD4+ and CD8+ T cells were separately sorted from peripheral blood.

Sequenced material: CD4+ or CD8+ T cells sorted from blood, taken in a trial of the OX40 agonist ivuxolimab. The V gene is TRBV10-1 and the J gene is TRBJ2-2, and possibly TRBD2, on 6 matching bases. This TCR derives from an adult with an advanced solid tumor such as melanoma, head and neck, liver or kidney cancer. The sequenced DNA: TGCGCCAGCAGTGAGTCCGGGGGTAACGGGGAGCTGTTTTTT. Its translation is CASSESGGNGELFF.